Below, 27 T cell receptor beta chains from the same sample are listed, as sequenced in a study of blood T cell repertoires in COVID-19. Clones were sequenced by immunoSEQ multiplex PCR, and TCRdb holds only the in-frame ones, with some missing. Seen here are some 190,000 clones, 84% observed once, and the top ten hold approximately 5.1%. Sequencing used peripheral blood. Source of these receptors: a woman in her seventies with active or convalescent COVID-19.

On this clone: The junction departs from the called germline gene at one end, perhaps through a read error. The same CDR3 arises from other DNA sequences in this sample as well. V gene TRBV7-6 combines with J gene TRBJ2-1; the match to TRBD2 covers 11 bases. Germline CDR1 is SGHVS and CDR2 is FNYEAQ. CDR3 length: 15 residues. CDR3 loop: CASSLAGGPYNEQFF. In nucleotides, the CDR3 is TGTGCCAGCAGTTTAGCGGGAGGGCCCTACAATGAGCAGTTCTTC.

This chain connects TRBV19 to TRBJ1-5, with D uncertain. V was shortened by 2 bases and J by 6 bases, with 11 bases between the two germline ends. The CDR3 sequence is 14 residues long. CDR1 is LNHDA and CDR2 is SQIVND in the germline V gene (reference sequence). The CDR3 DNA follows: TGTGCCAGTAGTATACAGCGGCCCCCTCAGCCCCAGCATTTT. Its protein product is CASSIQRPPQPQHF.

V and J are TRBV5-1 and TRBJ2-2, with 10 bases aligning to TRBD1. This CDR3 has 15 amino acids. Germline CDR1 reads SGHRS; CDR2 reads YFSETQ. Germline trimming cut 2 bases from V and 4 bases from J; bases unmatched to any gene: 2. The CDR3 sequence: CASSLGQGGTGELFF. CDR3 DNA sequence: TGCGCCAGCAGCTTAGGACAGGGGGGCACCGGGGAGCTGTTTTTT.

The chain combines TRBV5-4 with TRBJ2-5, with TRBD2 matching 8 bases. Germline V lookup: CDR1 SGHNT, CDR2 YYREEE (reference sequence). This CDR3 is 14 amino acids long. V was clipped by 4 bases and J by 3 bases; unmatched bases: 5. For the CDR3, the DNA is TGTGCCAGCAGCCGGGGCGGGGGGAAAGAGACCCAGTACTTC. Translation: CASSRGGGKETQYF.

This chain joins TRBV7-3 and TRBJ1-1; possibly TRBD1 for D (5 bases). The germline V and J ends were trimmed by 2 bases and 0 bases, with 10 bases remaining between them. The V gene's germline CDR1 is SGHTA and CDR2 FQGTGA. The CDR3 is 15 amino acids. CDR3 in amino acids: CASSLGANMNTEAFF. The CDR3 DNA reads TGTGCCAGCAGCTTAGGGGCAAACATGAACACTGAAGCTTTCTTT. Combining the CDR3 with reference TRBV7-3 and TRBJ1-1 gives the whole variable domain GAGVSQTPSNKVTEKGKYVELRCDPISGHTALYWYRQSLGQGPEFLIYFQGTGAADDSGLPNDRFFAVRPEGSVSTLKIQRTERGDSAVYLCASSLGANMNTEAFFGQGTRLTVV.

The chain combines TRBV18 with TRBJ1-5; no reliable D call. Germline V gives CDR1 KGHSH, CDR2 LQKENI. V lost 1 base and J lost 4, with 8 bases in between. The CDR3 runs 14 residues. CDR3: CASSPRSGNQPQHF. The CDR3 region has the DNA TGTGCCAGCTCACCACGGTCCGGTAATCAGCCCCAGCATTTT.

The rearrangement links TRBV6-5 to TRBJ2-1; a weak D match, TRBD2 (5 bases). CDR3 length: 12 residues. Germline CDR1 is MNHEY and CDR2 is SVGAGI. The V end was cut by 6 bases, the J end by 6 bases, with 9 bases between. CDR3 in DNA: TGTGCCAGCAGGTTAAGCGGCAATGAGCAGTTCTTC. Its translation: CASRLSGNEQFF.

The count of this clone is one. J is TRBJ2-7 and V is TRBV5-6; D ambiguous. This CDR3 spans 13 amino acids. V lost 6 bases and J 0 bases, leaving 10 bases between the germline ends. Germline CDR1 SGHDT, CDR2 YYEEEE. The CDR3 spells CASTKPPSYEQYF. Written as DNA, the CDR3 is TGTGCCAGCACCAAGCCCCCCTCCTACGAGCAGTACTTC.

The chain carries TRBV6-5 and TRBJ2-3; TRBD2 is a possible D gene (6 bases). V was cut by 6 bases and J by 8 bases, with 18 bases left in between. The CDR3 totals 14 residues. Per the germline V gene, CDR1 is MNHEY and CDR2 is SVGAGI. CDR3 loop: CASSRTPTSGTQYF. CDR3 DNA sequence: TGTGCCAGCAGCCGTACTCCGACTAGTGGTACGCAGTATTTT.

The chain couples TRBV27 to TRBJ2-7; D not certain. The V gene's germline CDR1 is MNHEY and CDR2 SMNVEV (reference sequence). CDR3 length: 13 residues. Trimming shortened V by 2 bases and J by 2 bases, and 7 bases separated the two germline ends. The CDR3 region has the DNA TGTGCCAGCAGTTTAGTAGCAACCTACGAGCAGTACTTC. Translating gives CASSLVATYEQYF.

The chain has TRBV6-5 and TRBJ2-7, with 9 bases aligning to TRBD2. J was trimmed by 3 bases and V by 8 bases; bases with no gene match: 8. Germline CDR1 MNHEY, CDR2 SVGAGI. The CDR3 runs 14 residues. The chain's CDR3 is CASAPGLAVYEQYF. The CDR3 DNA follows: TGTGCCAGCGCGCCGGGACTAGCTGTCTACGAGCAGTACTTC.

The chain employs TRBV28 and TRBJ2-3; D is perhaps TRBD2 (6 bases). The germline V gene has CDR1 MDHEN and CDR2 SYDVKM. CDR3 length: 18 amino acids. V shed 5 bases and J shed 4 bases, with 25 bases lying between them. The CDR3: CASSPPPGRGAVADTQYF. The CDR3, as DNA: TGTGCCAGCAGTCCCCCCCCGGGCCGCGGGGCGGTTGCAGATACGCAGTATTTT.

The chain joins TRBV4-1 to TRBJ1-6, with 8 bases that match TRBD1. The V segment lost 4 bases and the J segment 9 bases; nucleotides outside the gene matches: 14. The CDR3 contains 17 residues. CDR1 MGHRA and CDR2 YSYEKL come from the germline V gene. The CDR3 coding sequence is TGCGCCAGCAGCCGGGGGGACAGGCGAATCCTAGGTTCACCCCTCCACTTT. It yields the protein CASSRGDRRILGSPLHF.

The chain is built from TRBV4-1 and TRBJ2-7; 14 bases fit TRBD2. The CDR3 loop spans 17 amino acids. Germline V gene sequence: CDR1 MGHRA, CDR2 YSYEKL. V shed 2 bases and J 5 bases; nucleotides not matched to a gene: 8. CDR3 bases: TGCGCCAGCAGCCAAAGCCCGGGACTAGCGGGAGCTCACGAGCAGTACTTC. Encoded protein: CASSQSPGLAGAHEQYF.

A word on this clone: A much larger clone is a single base away; this may be a read error. The rearrangement joins TRBV2 to TRBJ1-1; a weak D match, TRBD1 (6 bases). The CDR3 contains 13 residues. Deletions cut 6 bases from V and 1 base from J, with 9 bases between. The germline V gene has CDR1 SNHLY and CDR2 FYNNEI. The CDR3 DNA reads TGTGCCAGCAGCTTGACAGGGAACACTGAAGCTTTCTTT. It translates to CASSLTGNTEAFF.

This clone is a singleton in its sample. The chain couples TRBV27 to TRBJ2-1, with 13 bases matching TRBD2. Germline trimming cut 5 bases from V and 4 bases from J; bases unmatched to any gene: 8. The CDR3 loop spans 17 amino acids. Germline V CDR1 and CDR2: MNHEY, SMNVEV (reference sequence). CDR3 in amino acids: CASSPSGTSGAYNEQFF. Here the CDR3 DNA reads TGTGCCAGCAGTCCGTCCGGGACTAGCGGGGCTTACAATGAGCAGTTCTTC.

The chain joins TRBV19 to TRBJ1-3; no firm D call. Trimming left V 1 base short and J 0 bases short, with 10 bases between. Germline V lookup: CDR1 LNHDA, CDR2 SQIVND (reference sequence). This CDR3 is built from 16 residues. The CDR3 reads CASSIVGLRSGNTIYF. The CDR3 nucleotides are TGTGCCAGTAGTATAGTAGGACTTCGCTCTGGAAACACCATATATTTT.

This clone was observed at least ten times. The J gene is TRBJ1-1, the V gene TRBV15, with 10 bases matching TRBD1. Losses at the gene ends were 5 bases for V and 6 bases for J; bases not matched to a gene: 12. Germline V gene lookup returns CDR1 LNHNV and CDR2 YYDKDF (reference sequence). This CDR3 comprises 16 residues. The CDR3 region is CATSEGQGEGNAEAFF. In nucleotides, the CDR3 is TGTGCCACCAGCGAAGGACAGGGGGAAGGAAACGCTGAAGCTTTCTTT.

The gene calls are TRBV5-1 and TRBJ2-5; 8 nucleotides line up with TRBD1. Germline V gives CDR1 SGHRS, CDR2 YFSETQ. This CDR3 contains 16 residues. V dropped 6 bases and J dropped 2; count of bases not matched to a gene: 12. The CDR3 here is CASTELTGVMQETQYF. DNA of the CDR3: TGCGCCAGCACCGAATTGACAGGGGTTATGCAAGAGACCCAGTACTTC.

This clone was detected many times. The chain recombines TRBV3-1 (or the pseudogene TRBV3-2) with TRBJ2-1, with a weak D call TRBD1 (6 bases). The germline CDR1 and CDR2 sequences are LGHDT and YNNKEL (reference sequence). The CDR3 runs 17 residues. V gave up 2 bases and J gave up 5 bases, with 19 bases separating them. In DNA form, the CDR3 reads TGTGCCAGCAGCCAATATACAGGGTCGCAAGTAGACAATGAGCAGTTCTTC. Translating it yields CASSQYTGSQVDNEQFF.

This chain uses TRBV30 with TRBJ2-7; a weak D match, TRBD2 (6 bases). Trimming stripped 1 base from V and 9 bases from J, with 10 bases between. Germline V lookup: CDR1 GTSNPN, CDR2 SVGIG (reference sequence). The CDR3 covers 11 residues. The CDR3 loop reads CAWSGKGGQYF. DNA for the CDR3: TGTGCCTGGAGTGGGAAGGGAGGGCAGTACTTC.

The chain couples TRBV2 to TRBJ2-5; D might be TRBD1 (6 bases). CDR1 is SNHLY and CDR2 is FYNNEI in the germline V gene. The CDR3 extends over 13 amino acids. V shed 6 bases and J shed 5 bases, with 13 bases lying between them. The CDR3 loop reads CASRQGMGETQYF. The CDR3 DNA reads as TGTGCCAGCAGGCAGGGGATGGGGGAGACCCAGTACTTC. Drawing the rest from reference TRBV2 and TRBJ2-5, the complete variable domain is EPEVTQTPSHQVTQMGQEVILRCVPISNHLYFYWYRQILGQKVEFLVSFYNNEISEKSEIFDDQFSVERPDGSNFTLKIRSTKLEDSAMYFCASRQGMGETQYFGPGTRLLVL.

The table lists this clone with a count of one. The chain recombines TRBV4-1 with TRBJ2-3; 7 nucleotides match TRBD2. J lost 4 bases, V lost 4 bases, and 14 bases had no gene match. Germline V lookup: CDR1 MGHRA, CDR2 YSYEKL. The CDR3 extends over 17 amino acids. CDR3 region: CASSLLRGGRGADTQYF. As DNA, the CDR3 is TGCGCCAGCAGCCTCCTAAGGGGCGGGAGAGGTGCAGATACGCAGTATTTT.

This chain connects TRBV28 to TRBJ1-5; 7 positions match TRBD1. This CDR3 has 13 amino acids. The junction had 4 bases not matched to a gene; V was cut back by 6 bases and J by 5 bases. CDR1 MDHEN and CDR2 SYDVKM come from the germline V gene. CDR3 sequence: CASRLTGDQPQHF. The CDR3 DNA sequence: TGTGCCAGCAGATTAACAGGGGATCAGCCCCAGCATTTT.

The chain recombines TRBV11-2 with TRBJ2-7, with D perhaps TRBD2 (6 bases). Germline V gene lookup returns CDR1 SGHAT and CDR2 FQNNGV. The CDR3 sequence is 13 residues long. The V gene lost 4 bases and the J gene lost 5 bases, with 12 bases spanning the gap. The CDR3 nucleotides are TGTGCCAGCAGCTCGACTAGGGCTGACGAGCAGTACTTC. Its translation: CASSSTRADEQYF.

The chain links TRBV19 to TRBJ1-5; the D is unclear. The germline CDR1 and CDR2 sequences are LNHDA and SQIVND (reference sequence). This CDR3 is 13 amino acids long. The V end was cut by 6 bases, the J end by 6 bases, with 12 bases between. The CDR3 DNA is TGTGCCAGTAGAGATACACGGAGTCAGCCCCAGCATTTT. Residues: CASRDTRSQPQHF.

The rearrangement uses TRBV9 and TRBJ2-3; D may be TRBD2 (5 bases). CDR3 length equals 14 residues. From germline, CDR1 is SGDLS and CDR2 YYNGEE. V gave up 1 base and J gave up 5 bases, with 11 bases separating them. The CDR3 DNA is TGTGCCAGCAGCGTAAGTGTGGGAGAAGATACGCAGTATTTT. The encoded protein is CASSVSVGEDTQYF.